This TCR beta chain was sequenced for a study of T cell repertoires in cytomegalovirus infection. Overall study context: Public TCR beta signatures marked donors with CMV infection and the matching HLA. Study-wide results and caveats: HLA-C-restricted CMV-specific TCR beta clonotypes prevailed in the ex vivo response. Cumulative public TCR beta family frequency identified carriers of CMV plus the relevant HLA.

TCRdb processed the reads anew with MiXCR; each CDR3 protein has one entry. The sample includes hundreds of thousands of distinct CDR3 sequences, 35% to 40% seen only once; the top ten take roughly 2.8%. This clonotype was counted at least ten times. Antigen specificity is unknown. The CDR3 is 16 amino acids. V was pared by 5 bases and J by 3 bases, with 11 bases of the junction left unmatched. Germline CDR1 reads SGHTA; CDR2 reads FQGNSA. Source material: PBMCs. V usage is TRBV7-2 and J usage is TRBJ2-7, with TRBD2 matching 9 bases. The source is a human donor in good health (CMV status not recorded). Some clones in this sample may be carry-over from other donors' samples. The CDR3 bases are TGTGCCAGCAGCCTACGGTCGGGGCGGGGGGGCTACGAGCAGTACTTC. Its protein product is CASSLRSGRGGYEQYF.